A selection of T cell receptor beta chains follows, all from one sample in a study of PD-L1 blockade in urothelial cancer. Method: immunoSEQ multiplex PCR; TCRdb's copy keeps in-frame clones and lacks some. This table has about 71,000 clones, around nine tenths appearing once. The sequencing here drew on PBMCs, taken around atezolizumab (anti-PD-L1) treatment. All receptors come from a man aged 55 to 70 with urothelial cancer. CDR3s include the opening cysteine and the closing phenylalanine or tryptophan. A D gene is named only where the DNA matches it firmly. A row's size may be missing; if present it is once, few, many or a size class.

D gene: TRBD1
J gene: TRBJ2-7
V gene: TRBV20-1
clone size: NA
CDR3 DNA: TGCAGTGCTACAGGGGGCGAGCAGTACTTC
CDR3 protein: CSATGGEQYF

D gene: NA
J gene: TRBJ1-4
V gene: TRBV15
clone size: NA
CDR3 DNA: TGTGCCACCAGCTCCATAGGGGCCACGAATGAAAAACTGTTTTTT
CDR3 protein: CATSSIGATNEKLFF

D gene: TRBD2
J gene: TRBJ2-1
V gene: TRBV5-1
clone size: NA
CDR3 DNA: TGCGCCAGCAGCCCCCGGGGAGCGGGGGGTCAGTATGAGCAGTTCTTC
CDR3 protein: CASSPRGAGGQYEQFF

D gene: NA
J gene: TRBJ2-3
V gene: TRBV21-1
clone size: NA
CDR3 DNA: TGTGCCAGCAGCAAAAGAAGAAGGGACAGGGGGCAGGCAGATACGCAGTATTTT
CDR3 protein: CASSKRRRDRGQADTQYF

D gene: NA
J gene: TRBJ1-2
V gene: TRBV5-4
clone size: NA
CDR3 DNA: TGTGCCAGCAGCCGCCAGGGTGGGTCTGACTATGGCTACACCTTC
CDR3 protein: CASSRQGGSDYGYTF

D gene: NA
J gene: TRBJ1-1
V gene: TRBV28
clone size: once
CDR3 DNA: TGTGCCAGCAGTTTGCCCAGGGGCGAGGCTTTCTTT
CDR3 protein: CASSLPRGEAFF

D gene: NA
J gene: TRBJ2-5
V gene: TRBV23-1
clone size: NA
CDR3 DNA: TGCGCCAGCAGTCAAATCGGATGCCCGCAGAAGCGCCAAGAGACCCAGTACTTC
CDR3 protein: CASSQIGCPQKRQETQYF

D gene: TRBD1
J gene: TRBJ1-1
V gene: TRBV10-3
clone size: NA
CDR3 DNA: TGTGCCATCACTCAGGGGGAGCAGAACACTGAAGCTTTCTTT
CDR3 protein: CAITQGEQNTEAFF

D gene: TRBD2
J gene: TRBJ2-3
V gene: TRBV25-1
clone size: NA
CDR3 DNA: TGTGCCAGCATTTTCAGCGGGACCGCAGATACGCAGTATTTT
CDR3 protein: CASIFSGTADTQYF

D gene: TRBD2
J gene: TRBJ2-7
V gene: TRBV27
clone size: NA
CDR3 DNA: TGTGCCAGCTGGACTAGCGGGGGAGGCGAGCAGTACTTC
CDR3 protein: CASWTSGGGEQYF

D gene: TRBD2
J gene: TRBJ2-2
V gene: TRBV10-2
clone size: once
CDR3 DNA: TGCGCCAGCATAGCGGGGGTGACCACCGGGGAGCTGTTTTTT
CDR3 protein: CASIAGVTTGELFF

D gene: TRBD2
J gene: TRBJ2-2
V gene: TRBV6-5
clone size: NA
CDR3 DNA: TGTGCCAGCAGTTACAGGAAGGGGAGGGTTTCCGGGGAGCTGTTTTTT
CDR3 protein: CASSYRKGRVSGELFF

D gene: TRBD2
J gene: TRBJ2-3
V gene: TRBV27
clone size: NA
CDR3 DNA: TGTGCCAGCACCCCCCCTAGCGGGAGGGCAGATACGCAGTATTTT
CDR3 protein: CASTPPSGRADTQYF

D gene: NA
J gene: TRBJ2-3
V gene: TRBV6-5
clone size: NA
CDR3 DNA: TGTGCCAGTTGTCGCGGGCAGGCATTGACAGATACGCAGTATTTT
CDR3 protein: CASCRGQALTDTQYF

D gene: TRBD1
J gene: TRBJ1-4
V gene: TRBV9
clone size: few
CDR3 DNA: TGTGCCAGCAGCCCAAACAGGGGTAATGAAAAACTGTTTTTT
CDR3 protein: CASSPNRGNEKLFF

D gene: NA
J gene: TRBJ2-2
V gene: TRBV18
clone size: NA
CDR3 DNA: TGTGCCAGCTCACCACTACAGGGAGCATCAGGGGAGCTGTTTTTT
CDR3 protein: CASSPLQGASGELFF

D gene: NA
J gene: TRBJ2-1
V gene: TRBV14
clone size: NA
CDR3 DNA: TGTGCCAGCAGCCGGCAACCTGCTGGAGCCTACAATGAGCAGTTCTTC
CDR3 protein: CASSRQPAGAYNEQFF

D gene: NA
J gene: TRBJ1-2
V gene: TRBV7-8
clone size: NA
CDR3 DNA: TGTGCCAGCGGATCGGGGGGACCCTATGGCTACACCTTC
CDR3 protein: CASGSGGPYGYTF